The source of this T cell receptor (beta chain) is a study of cytomegalovirus exposure and HLA in healthy donors. Points from the study as a whole: Later, TCR association rates were found to vary by HLA locus, highest for DRB1 and lowest for HLA-C. Later analysis associated a missense DCLRE1C variant with TCR beta V- and J-gene trimming. CMV serostatus was the sole immune exposure data available.

The sample holds a few counts of this clone. Its antigen is still unknown. PCR amplification relied on 60 Vbeta primers (plus 13 Jbeta primers). Sequencing used immunoSEQ multiplex PCR; TCRdb keeps in-frame clones, though not all of them. The sample contains about 150,000 clones, roughly 80% of which appear only once. There are 15 residues in the CDR3. Germline V gene sequence: CDR1 LNHDA, CDR2 SQIVND (reference sequence). The J segment lost 4 bases and the V segment lost 5 bases, leaving 9 bases of the junction unmatched. The material sequenced was PBMCs. The genes are TRBV19 and TRBJ2-5; 8 bases line up with TRBD1. This TCR was sampled from a male donor in good health and CMV-seronegative. The CDR3 DNA is TGTGCCAGTAGTCCCAGGACAGGGAAGGGAGAGACCCAGTACTTC. Translating gives CASSPRTGKGETQYF.